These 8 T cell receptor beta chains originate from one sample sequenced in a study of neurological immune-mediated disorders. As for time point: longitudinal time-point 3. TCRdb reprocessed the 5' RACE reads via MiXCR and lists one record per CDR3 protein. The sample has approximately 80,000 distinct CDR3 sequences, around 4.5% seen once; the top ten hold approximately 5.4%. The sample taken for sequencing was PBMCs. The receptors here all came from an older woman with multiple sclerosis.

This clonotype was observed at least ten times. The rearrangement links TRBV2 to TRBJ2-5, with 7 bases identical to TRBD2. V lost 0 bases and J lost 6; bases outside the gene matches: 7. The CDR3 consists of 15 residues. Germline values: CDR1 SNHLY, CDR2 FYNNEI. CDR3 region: CASSEAATSLQTQYF. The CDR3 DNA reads TGTGCCAGCAGTGAAGCGGCGACTAGCCTACAGACCCAGTACTTC.

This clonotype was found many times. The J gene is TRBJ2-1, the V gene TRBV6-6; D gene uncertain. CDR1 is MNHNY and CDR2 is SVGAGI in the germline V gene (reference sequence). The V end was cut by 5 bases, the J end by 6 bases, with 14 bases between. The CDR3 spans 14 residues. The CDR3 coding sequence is TGTGCCAGCAGTCCCCCAAACCCCCCCAATGAGCAGTTCTTC. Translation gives CASSPPNPPNEQFF.

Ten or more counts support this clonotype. CDR3 nucleotides: TGTGCCAGCAGTTACCCTCTGGGGGAGGGCGAAGAGACCCAGTACTTC. Amino acids: CASSYPLGEGEETQYF. The V call is TRBV6-5, the J call TRBJ2-5, with 7 bases fitting TRBD2. Germline loops: CDR1 MNHEY, CDR2 SVGAGI. CDR3 length equals 16 residues. Germline trimming cut 2 bases from V and 3 bases from J; bases unmatched to any gene: 9.

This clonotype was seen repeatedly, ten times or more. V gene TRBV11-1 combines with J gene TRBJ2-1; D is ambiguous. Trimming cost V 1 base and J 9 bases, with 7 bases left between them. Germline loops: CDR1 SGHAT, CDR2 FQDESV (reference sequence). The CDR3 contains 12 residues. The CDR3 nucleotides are TGTGCCAGCAGCTTAGGGGTCGGTGAGCAGTTCTTC. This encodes CASSLGVGEQFF. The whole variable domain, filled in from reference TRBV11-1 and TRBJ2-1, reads EAEVAQSPRYKITEKSQAVAFWCDPISGHATLYWYRQILGQGPELLVQFQDESVVDDSQLPKDRFSAERLKGVDSTLKIQPAELGDSAMYLCASSLGVGEQFFGPGTRLTVL.

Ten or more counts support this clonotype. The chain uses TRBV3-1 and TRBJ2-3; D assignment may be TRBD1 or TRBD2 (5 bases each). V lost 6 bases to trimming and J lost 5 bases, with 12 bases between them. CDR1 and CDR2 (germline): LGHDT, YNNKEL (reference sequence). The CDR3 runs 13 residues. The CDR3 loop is CASRLEGIDTQYF. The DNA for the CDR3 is TGTGCCAGCAGACTCGAGGGGATAGATACGCAGTATTTT.

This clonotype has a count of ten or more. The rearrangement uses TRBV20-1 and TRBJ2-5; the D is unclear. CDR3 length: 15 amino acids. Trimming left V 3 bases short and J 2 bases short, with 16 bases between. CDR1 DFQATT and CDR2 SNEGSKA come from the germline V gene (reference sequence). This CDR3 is CSASSNGQSQETQYF. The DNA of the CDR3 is TGCAGTGCTAGCAGTAATGGGCAGTCGCAAGAGACCCAGTACTTC.

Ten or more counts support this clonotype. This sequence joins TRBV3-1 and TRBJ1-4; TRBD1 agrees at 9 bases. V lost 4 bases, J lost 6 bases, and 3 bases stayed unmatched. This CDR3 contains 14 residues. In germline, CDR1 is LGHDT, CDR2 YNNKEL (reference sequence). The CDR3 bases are TGTGCCAGCAGCCTTACAGGGGGCGATGAAAAACTGTTTTTT. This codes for CASSLTGGDEKLFF.

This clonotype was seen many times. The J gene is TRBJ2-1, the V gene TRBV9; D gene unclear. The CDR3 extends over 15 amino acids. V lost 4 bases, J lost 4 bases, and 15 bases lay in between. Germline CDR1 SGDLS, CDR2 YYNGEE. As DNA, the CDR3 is TGTGCCAGCAGCCCCCGGGCAGCCCATTACAATGAGCAGTTCTTC. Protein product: CASSPRAAHYNEQFF.